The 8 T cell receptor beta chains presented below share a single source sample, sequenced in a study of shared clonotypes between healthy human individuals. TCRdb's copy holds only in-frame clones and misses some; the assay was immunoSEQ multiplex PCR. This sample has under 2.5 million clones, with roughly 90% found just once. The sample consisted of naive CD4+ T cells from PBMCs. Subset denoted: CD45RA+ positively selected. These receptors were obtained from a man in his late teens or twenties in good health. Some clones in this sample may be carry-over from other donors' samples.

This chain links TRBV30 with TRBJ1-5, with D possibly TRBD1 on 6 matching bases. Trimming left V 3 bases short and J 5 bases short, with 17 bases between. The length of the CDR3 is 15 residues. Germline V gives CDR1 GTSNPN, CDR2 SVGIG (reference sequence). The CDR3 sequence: CAWSHTGSTDQPQHF. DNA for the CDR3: TGTGCCTGGAGCCACACAGGGTCGACGGATCAGCCCCAGCATTTT. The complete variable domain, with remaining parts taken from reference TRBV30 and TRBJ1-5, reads SQTIHQWPATLVQPVGSPLSLECTVEGTSNPNLYWYRQAAGRGLQLLFYSVGIGQISSEVPQNLSASRPQDRQFILSSKKLLLSDSGFYLCAWSHTGSTDQPQHFGDGTRLSIL.

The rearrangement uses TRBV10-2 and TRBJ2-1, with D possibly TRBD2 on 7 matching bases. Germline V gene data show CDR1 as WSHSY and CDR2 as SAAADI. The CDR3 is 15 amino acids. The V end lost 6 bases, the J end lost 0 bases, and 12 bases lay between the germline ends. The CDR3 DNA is TGCGCCAGCAGGGGGGGGCGCGCCTCCTACAATGAGCAGTTCTTC. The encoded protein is CASRGGRASYNEQFF.

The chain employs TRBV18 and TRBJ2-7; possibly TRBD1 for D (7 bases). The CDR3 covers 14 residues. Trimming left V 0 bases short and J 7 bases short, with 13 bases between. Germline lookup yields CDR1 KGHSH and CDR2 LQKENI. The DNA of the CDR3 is TGTGCCAGCTCACCACCGGTGCAGGGGGGTGAGCAGTACTTC. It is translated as CASSPPVQGGEQYF.

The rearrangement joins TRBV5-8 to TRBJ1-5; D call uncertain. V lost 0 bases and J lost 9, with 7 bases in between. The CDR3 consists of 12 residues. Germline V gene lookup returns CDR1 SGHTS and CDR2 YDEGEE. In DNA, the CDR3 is TGTGCCAGCAGCTTGGGGCCGGGGCCCCAGCATTTT. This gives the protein CASSLGPGPQHF.

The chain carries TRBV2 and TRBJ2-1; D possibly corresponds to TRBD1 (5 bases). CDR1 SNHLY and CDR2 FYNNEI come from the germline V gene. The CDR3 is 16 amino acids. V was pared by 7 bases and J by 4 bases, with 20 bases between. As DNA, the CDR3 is TGTGCCAGCACTCCCGAGGCAGGGATAAGGTACAATGAGCAGTTCTTC. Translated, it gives CASTPEAGIRYNEQFF.

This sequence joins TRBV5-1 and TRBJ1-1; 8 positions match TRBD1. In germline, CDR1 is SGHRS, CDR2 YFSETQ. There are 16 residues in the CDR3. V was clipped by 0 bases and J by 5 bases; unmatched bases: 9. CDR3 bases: TGCGCCAGCAGCTTGGGCTCAGGGGGCGCGGGGACTGAAGCTTTCTTT. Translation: CASSLGSGGAGTEAFF.

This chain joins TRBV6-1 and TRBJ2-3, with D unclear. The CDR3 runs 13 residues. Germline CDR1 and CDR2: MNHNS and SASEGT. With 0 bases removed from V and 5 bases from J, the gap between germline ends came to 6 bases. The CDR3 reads CASSEALGDTQYF. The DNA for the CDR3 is TGTGCCAGCAGTGAAGCGCTTGGAGATACGCAGTATTTT.

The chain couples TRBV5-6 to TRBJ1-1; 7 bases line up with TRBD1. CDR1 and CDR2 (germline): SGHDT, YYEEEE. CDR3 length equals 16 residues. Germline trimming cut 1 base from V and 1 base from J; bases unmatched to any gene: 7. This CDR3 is CASSLTGAFPNTEAFF. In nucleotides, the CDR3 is TGTGCCAGCAGCTTGACAGGGGCCTTTCCGAACACTGAAGCTTTCTTT.